These 22 T cell receptor beta chains were all obtained from the same sample, sequenced in a study of T cells in Graves' hyperthyroidism and ophthalmopathy. What was amplified from RNA transcripts were TCR beta CDR3 regions. First-round RT-PCR targeting the TCR CDR3 was performed with the HTBI primer set. MiXCR, run by TCRdb on the multiplex PCR reads, gives a single entry per CDR3 protein. This table has fewer than 650,000 distinct CDR3 sequences, approximately 15% appearing once. The sequencing sample was made of blood. These receptors all come from a woman in her twenties or thirties with Graves' hyperthyroidism that later progressed to Graves' ophthalmopathy.

The chain carries TRBV18 and TRBJ2-5; D not certain. This CDR3 has 15 amino acids. Between the trimmed V and J ends, which lost 3 bases and 1 base, there was a span of 12 bases. Per germline, CDR1 KGHSH and CDR2 LQKENI. The CDR3, as DNA: TGTGCCAGCTCACCCAGGAGAGGTACCCAAGAGACCCAGTACTTC. This gives the protein CASSPRRGTQETQYF. The full variable domain, in which reference TRBV18 and TRBJ2-5 provide the parts outside the CDR3, is NAGVMQNPRHLVRRRGQEARLRCSPMKGHSHVYWYRQLPEEGLKFMVYLQKENIIDESGMPKERFSAEFPKEGPSILRIQQVVRGDSAAYFCASSPRRGTQETQYFGPGTRLLVL.

This clonotype was observed many times. The genes are TRBV15 and TRBJ2-7; 7 nucleotides line up with TRBD2. Germline-derived CDR1 and CDR2 are LNHNV and YYDKDF (reference sequence). The CDR3 consists of 13 residues. With 5 bases clipped from V and 5 bases from J, the junction kept 6 bases outside the gene matches. The DNA of the CDR3 is TGTGCCACCAGCTTTGCGGGAGTCAACGAGCAGTACTTC. It translates to CATSFAGVNEQYF.

This chain connects TRBV28 to TRBJ2-7; D is perhaps TRBD1 (8 bases). The CDR3 spans 15 residues. The V gene's germline CDR1 is MDHEN and CDR2 SYDVKM. The V gene lost 1 base and the J gene lost 3 bases, with 13 bases spanning the gap. The CDR3 reads CASSLSHRGGYEQYF. In DNA form, the CDR3 reads TGTGCCAGCAGTTTATCCCACAGGGGGGGCTACGAGCAGTACTTC.

This sequence joins TRBV10-3 and TRBJ2-3; 8 bases align to TRBD1. V lost 7 bases and J lost 6; bases outside the gene matches: 12. The CDR3 sequence is 15 residues long. Germline lookup yields CDR1 ENHRY and CDR2 SYGVKD. The CDR3 DNA sequence: TGTGCCATCAAGGACAGGGTCAAAGGGGCCGATACGCAGTATTTT. Protein product: CAIKDRVKGADTQYF.

At least ten counts were recorded for this clonotype. The chain carries TRBV27 and TRBJ2-1; tentatively, D is TRBD1 or TRBD2 (5 bases each). The V gene lost 3 bases and the J gene lost 4 bases, with 13 bases spanning the gap. CDR3 size: 15 residues. The germline V gene has CDR1 MNHEY and CDR2 SMNVEV (reference sequence). The CDR3 sequence is CASSLGVWGYNEQFF. The CDR3 nucleotides are TGTGCCAGCAGTTTGGGGGTATGGGGATACAATGAGCAGTTCTTC.

This clonotype was counted at least ten times. The rearrangement uses TRBV9 and TRBJ1-5; 7 bases match TRBD1. This CDR3 comprises 15 residues. Germline V gives CDR1 SGDLS, CDR2 YYNGEE. V dropped 2 bases and J dropped 4; count of bases not matched to a gene: 6. The CDR3 nucleotides are TGTGCCAGCAGCGTGGAGGGGGCTAGTAATCAGCCCCAGCATTTT. Translated, it gives CASSVEGASNQPQHF. The whole variable domain, filled in from reference TRBV9 and TRBJ1-5, reads DSGVTQTPKHLITATGQRVTLRCSPRSGDLSVYWYQQSLDQGLQFLIQYYNGEERAKGNILERFSAQQFPDLHSELNLSSLELGDSALYFCASSVEGASNQPQHFGDGTRLSIL.

This clonotype was counted many times. The chain joins TRBV18 to TRBJ1-1, with D maybe TRBD1 (6 bases). CDR3 length: 14 amino acids. Trimming shortened V by 4 bases and J by 0 bases, and 9 bases separated the two germline ends. Germline-derived CDR1 and CDR2 are KGHSH and LQKENI. CDR3 nucleotides: TGTGCCAGCTCACTGGACAGTATGAACACTGAAGCTTTCTTT. The encoded protein is CASSLDSMNTEAFF.

This clonotype was seen repeatedly, ten times or more. The gene calls are TRBV20-1 and TRBJ1-2; D is possibly TRBD1 (5 bases). The CDR3 has 16 amino acids. Germline V gene lookup returns CDR1 DFQATT and CDR2 SNEGSKA (reference sequence). V gave up 0 bases and J gave up 4 bases, with 18 bases separating them. CDR3 nucleotides: TGCAGTGCTAGAGAAAGGGGAGGGTCCGAGGTCTATGGCTACACCTTC. Protein product: CSARERGGSEVYGYTF.

At least ten counts were recorded for this clonotype. The chain employs TRBV5-1 and TRBJ2-3, with D possibly called TRBD1 or TRBD2 (6 bases each). This CDR3 is built from 15 residues. From germline, CDR1 is SGHRS and CDR2 YFSETQ. The ends were cut back, 7 bases at V and 0 bases at J, with 15 bases in the middle. CDR3 in amino acids: CASGPGATSTDTQYF. The CDR3 DNA is TGCGCCAGCGGCCCGGGGGCAACTAGCACAGATACGCAGTATTTT.

In its sample, this clonotype was seen a few times. This chain connects TRBV14 to TRBJ2-1, with 8 positions matching TRBD2. J gave up 5 bases and V 4 bases, and 7 bases lay outside the gene matches. CDR1 is SGHDN, CDR2 FVKESK, per germline. The CDR3 spans 15 residues. The DNA for the CDR3 is TGTGCCAGCAGCCTTCGGGAGGGCTTGAACAATGAGCAGTTCTTC. Translated: CASSLREGLNNEQFF.

At least ten counts were recorded for this clonotype. The rearrangement joins TRBV30 to TRBJ2-1; 14 bases line up with TRBD2. With 1 base clipped from V and 1 base from J, the junction kept 0 bases outside the gene matches. CDR3 size: 16 residues. Germline CDR1 is GTSNPN and CDR2 is SVGIG (reference sequence). The DNA of the CDR3 is TGTGCCTGGAGTGGGACTAGCGGGAGGTCCTACAATGAGCAGTTCTTC. Residues: CAWSGTSGRSYNEQFF.

This clonotype has a handful of counts. One junction end disagrees with the germline gene, perhaps due to a read error. This sequence joins TRBV19 and TRBJ1-1; 7 bases map to TRBD1. The V gene's germline CDR1 is LNHDA and CDR2 SQIVND (reference sequence). This CDR3 has 16 amino acids. The CDR3 loop is CASSMGTALMNTEALF. As DNA, the CDR3 is TGTGCCAGTAGTATGGGGACAGCCCTGATGAACACTGAAGCTCTCTTT.

This clonotype was seen repeatedly, ten times or more. The genes are TRBV5-1 and TRBJ2-1; D gene uncertain. The CDR3 totals 13 residues. Per germline, CDR1 SGHRS and CDR2 YFSETQ. Trimming pared 0 bases from V and 8 bases from J, leaving 9 bases between. The CDR3 DNA follows: TGCGCCAGCAGCTTGGGTAGTTTTGATGAGCAGTTCTTC. The encoded protein is CASSLGSFDEQFF.

This clonotype was observed many times. The chain is built from TRBV27 and TRBJ1-1; D perhaps matches TRBD1 (5 bases). The CDR3 covers 13 residues. Between the trimmed V and J ends, which lost 8 bases and 1 base, there was a span of 11 bases. The germline V gene has CDR1 MNHEY and CDR2 SMNVEV (reference sequence). The CDR3 DNA follows: TGTGCCAGCCGTACAACAGGGAACACTGAAGCTTTCTTT. This encodes CASRTTGNTEAFF.

A few counts support this clonotype. The J gene is TRBJ2-1, the V gene TRBV14; D remains ambiguous. V was cut by 0 bases and J by 7 bases, with 13 bases left in between. The CDR3 contains 15 residues. CDR1 and CDR2 (germline): SGHDN, FVKESK. The CDR3 DNA follows: TGTGCCAGCAGCCAAGATCCACGCCCCCGGAATGAGCAGTTCTTC. This sequence encodes CASSQDPRPRNEQFF.

Comment on this clonotype: A much larger clone lies a single base off, so this may be a read error. The chain is built from TRBV29-1 and TRBJ2-3; TRBD1 matches 10 bases. This CDR3 has 15 amino acids. The germline V gene has CDR1 SQVTM and CDR2 ANQGSEA. CDR3 sequence (DNA): TGCAGCGTAGAGACAGGGGGCACGGGCACAGATACGCGGTATTTT. Translated: CSVETGGTGTDTRYF.

This clonotype was detected many times. The chain employs TRBV2 and TRBJ1-1, with D unclear. Between the trimmed V and J ends, which lost 3 bases and 1 base, there was a span of 6 bases. The CDR3 consists of 13 residues. Germline loops: CDR1 SNHLY, CDR2 FYNNEI. CDR3 protein: CASSEVGNTEAFF. CDR3 nucleotides: TGTGCCAGCAGTGAGGTAGGGAACACTGAAGCTTTCTTT.

This clonotype was seen many times. The V call is TRBV5-6, the J call TRBJ1-5; D is possibly TRBD1 (6 bases). This CDR3 region has 14 residues. V was clipped by 4 bases and J by 6 bases, with 14 bases between them. Germline CDR1 is SGHDT and CDR2 is YYEEEE. The CDR3 here is CASSVLGGGQPQHF. The CDR3 DNA sequence: TGTGCCAGCAGCGTCCTTGGGGGCGGTCAGCCCCAGCATTTT.

This clonotype was detected ten times or more. V is TRBV20-1 and J is TRBJ2-5; TRBD2 matches at 14 bases. Germline CDR1 is DFQATT and CDR2 is SNEGSKA (reference sequence). This CDR3 comprises 15 residues. V was clipped by 6 bases and J by 1 base; unmatched bases: 4. CDR3 nucleotides: TGCAGTGCACGTGGGACTAGCGGGAGCCAAGAGACCCAGTACTTC. Translating gives CSARGTSGSQETQYF.

The chain employs TRBV7-9 and TRBJ2-2, with a tentative D call TRBD1 (6 bases). Trimming stripped 5 bases from V and 8 bases from J, with 24 bases between. Germline V gene data show CDR1 as SEHNR and CDR2 as FQNEAQ (reference sequence). The CDR3 is 17 amino acids. For the CDR3, the DNA is TGTGCCAGCAGCCCCGCCCTTGGGATTACAGGGCCGGGGGAGCTGTTTTTT. It yields the protein CASSPALGITGPGELFF.

This clonotype was detected ten times or more. The rearrangement joins TRBV2 to TRBJ2-3; D might be TRBD2 (5 bases). Germline values: CDR1 SNHLY, CDR2 FYNNEI. The CDR3 extends over 15 amino acids. V was clipped by 4 bases and J by 2 bases, with 13 bases between them. The DNA for the CDR3 is TGTGCCAGCAGTGTAACGGAGAGGGACACAGATACGCAGTATTTT. As protein: CASSVTERDTDTQYF.

J is TRBJ2-1 and V is TRBV7-2; no clear D. Germline V gene lookup returns CDR1 SGHTA and CDR2 FQGNSA. The germline V and J ends were trimmed by 6 bases and 6 bases, with 12 bases remaining between them. There are 13 residues in the CDR3. CDR3: CASSRDSSNEQFF. In nucleotides, the CDR3 is TGTGCCAGCAGTCGAGATAGTAGCAATGAGCAGTTCTTC.